The text below deals with one T cell receptor beta chain. The junction departs from the called germline gene at one end, perhaps through a read error. This sample was included in a study of T cells in Graves' hyperthyroidism and ophthalmopathy. Germline V gene lookup returns CDR1 MDHEN and CDR2 SYDVKM. CDR3 length: 12 residues. RNA transcripts provided the source from which TCR beta CDR3 regions were amplified. Researchers ran a first-round RT-PCR on the TCR CDR3 using the HTBI primer set. TCRdb re-called the multiplex PCR reads with MiXCR, one entry per CDR3 protein. The sample comprises almost 600,000 distinct CDR3 sequences, over 11% of which are singletons, and 5% to 7% rests with the top ten.

Source material: blood. This TCR derives from a woman in her 30s with Graves' hyperthyroidism that later progressed to Graves' ophthalmopathy. The chain uses TRBV28 and TRBJ1-2, with D unresolved. The CDR3 spells CATSLITVGYTF. DNA for the CDR3: TGTGCCACCAGTCTAATCACGGTTGGCTACACCTTC.